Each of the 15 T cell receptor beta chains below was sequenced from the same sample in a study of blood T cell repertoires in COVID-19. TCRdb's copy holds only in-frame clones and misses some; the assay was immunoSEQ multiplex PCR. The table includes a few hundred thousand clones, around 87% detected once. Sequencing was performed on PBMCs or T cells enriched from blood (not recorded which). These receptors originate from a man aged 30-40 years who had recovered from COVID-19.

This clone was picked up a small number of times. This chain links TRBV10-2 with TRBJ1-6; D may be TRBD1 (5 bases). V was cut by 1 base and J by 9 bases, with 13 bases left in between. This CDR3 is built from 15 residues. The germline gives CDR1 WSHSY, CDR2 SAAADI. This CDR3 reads CASSEWQGSSSPLHF. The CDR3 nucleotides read TGCGCCAGCAGTGAGTGGCAGGGTAGTAGTTCACCCCTCCACTTT.

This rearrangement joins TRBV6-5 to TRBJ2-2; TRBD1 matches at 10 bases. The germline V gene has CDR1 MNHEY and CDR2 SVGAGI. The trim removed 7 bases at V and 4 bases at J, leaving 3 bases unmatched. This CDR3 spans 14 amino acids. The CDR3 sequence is CASTGQGGTGELFF. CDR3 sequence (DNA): TGTGCCAGCACCGGACAGGGGGGCACCGGGGAGCTGTTTTTT.

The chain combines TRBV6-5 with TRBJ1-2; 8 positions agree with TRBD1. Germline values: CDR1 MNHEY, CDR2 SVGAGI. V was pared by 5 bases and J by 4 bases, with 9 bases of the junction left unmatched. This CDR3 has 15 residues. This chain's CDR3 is CASSLQGVGGYGYTF. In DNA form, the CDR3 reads TGTGCCAGCAGTCTACAGGGGGTTGGGGGCTATGGCTACACCTTC.

Here the CDR3 DNA reads TGTGCCAGTAGTAGTCCTCTAGCGGGGGGGCGGGAGTTCTTC. Its translation is CASSSPLAGGREFF. The chain couples TRBV19 to TRBJ2-1; 12 positions agree with TRBD2. The CDR3 is made up of 14 amino acids. Germline V gene sequence: CDR1 LNHDA, CDR2 SQIVND (reference sequence). The trim removed 4 bases at V and 14 bases at J, leaving 9 bases unmatched.

CDR3 sequence (DNA): TGTGCCAGCAGTTACTCGAATCCGGGGGTCACTGAAGCTTTCTTT. Translating it yields CASSYSNPGVTEAFF. The chain combines TRBV6-5 with TRBJ1-1; a possible D gene is TRBD1 (5 bases). The V gene lost 0 bases and the J gene lost 4 bases, with 12 bases spanning the gap. Germline V gene sequence: CDR1 MNHEY, CDR2 SVGAGI. The CDR3 covers 15 residues.

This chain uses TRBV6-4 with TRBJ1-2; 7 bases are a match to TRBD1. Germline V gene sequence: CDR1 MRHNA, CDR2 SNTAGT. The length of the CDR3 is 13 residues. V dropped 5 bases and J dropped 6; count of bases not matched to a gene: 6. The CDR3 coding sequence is TGTGCCAGCAGTCCACAGGGGTACGATGGCTACACCTTC. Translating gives CASSPQGYDGYTF.

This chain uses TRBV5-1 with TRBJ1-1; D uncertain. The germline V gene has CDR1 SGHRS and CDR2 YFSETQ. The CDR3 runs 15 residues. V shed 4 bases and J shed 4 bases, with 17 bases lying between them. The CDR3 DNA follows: TGCGCCAGCAGCATTGTAGGAGGGTTGGGCACTGAAGCTTTCTTT. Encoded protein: CASSIVGGLGTEAFF.

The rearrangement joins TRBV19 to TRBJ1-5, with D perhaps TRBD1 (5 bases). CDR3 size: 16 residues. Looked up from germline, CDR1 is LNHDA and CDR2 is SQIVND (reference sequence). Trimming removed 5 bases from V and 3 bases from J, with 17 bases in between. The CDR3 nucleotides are TGTGCCAGTAGTTCAATACAGGTATCTCCCAATCAGCCCCAGCATTTT. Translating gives CASSSIQVSPNQPQHF.

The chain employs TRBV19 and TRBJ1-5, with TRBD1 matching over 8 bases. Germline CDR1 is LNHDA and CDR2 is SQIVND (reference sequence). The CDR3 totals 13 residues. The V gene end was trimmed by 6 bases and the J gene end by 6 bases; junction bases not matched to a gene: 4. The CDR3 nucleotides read TGTGCCAGTAGCAGGGGGCAGGTTCAGCCCCAGCATTTT. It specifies CASSRGQVQPQHF.

CDR3 in amino acids: CASSARQGPSTDTQYF. DNA for the CDR3: TGTGCCAGCAGCGCCCGACAGGGCCCTAGCACAGATACGCAGTATTTT. The rearrangement joins TRBV9 to TRBJ2-3, with 7 nucleotides matching TRBD1. After removal of 3 bases from V and 0 bases from J, the junction contained 7 bases not matched to a gene. The CDR3 is 16 residues long. Germline CDR1 is SGDLS and CDR2 is YYNGEE.

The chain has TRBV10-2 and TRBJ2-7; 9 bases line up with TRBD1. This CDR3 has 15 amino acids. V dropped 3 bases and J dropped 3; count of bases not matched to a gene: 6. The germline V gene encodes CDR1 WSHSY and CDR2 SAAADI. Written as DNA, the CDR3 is TGCGCCAGCAGTGATTCGGGACAGGGAGTCTACGAGCAGTACTTC. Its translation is CASSDSGQGVYEQYF.

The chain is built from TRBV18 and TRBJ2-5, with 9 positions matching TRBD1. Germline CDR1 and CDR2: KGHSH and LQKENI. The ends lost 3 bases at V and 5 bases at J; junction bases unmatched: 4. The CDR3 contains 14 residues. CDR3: CASSPTGGGETQYF. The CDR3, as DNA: TGTGCCAGCTCACCTACAGGGGGCGGCGAGACCCAGTACTTC.

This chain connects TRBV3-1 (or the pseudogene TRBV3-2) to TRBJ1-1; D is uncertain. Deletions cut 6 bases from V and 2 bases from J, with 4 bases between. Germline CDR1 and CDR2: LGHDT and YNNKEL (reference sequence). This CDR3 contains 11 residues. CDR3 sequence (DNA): TGTGCCAGCAGGCGAAACACTGAAGCTTTCTTT. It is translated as CASRRNTEAFF.

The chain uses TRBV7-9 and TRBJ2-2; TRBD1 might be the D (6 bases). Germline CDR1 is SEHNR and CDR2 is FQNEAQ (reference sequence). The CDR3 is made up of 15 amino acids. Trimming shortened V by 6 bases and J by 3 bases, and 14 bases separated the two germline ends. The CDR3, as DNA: TGTGCCAGCAGTGGACAGAATCGGGACACCGGGGAGCTGTTTTTT. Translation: CASSGQNRDTGELFF.

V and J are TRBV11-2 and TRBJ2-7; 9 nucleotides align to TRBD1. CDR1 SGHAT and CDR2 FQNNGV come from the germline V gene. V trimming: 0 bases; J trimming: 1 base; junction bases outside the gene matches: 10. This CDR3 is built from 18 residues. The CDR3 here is CASSLDEGRDRASYEQYF. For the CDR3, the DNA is TGTGCCAGCAGCTTAGACGAGGGTAGGGACAGGGCTTCCTACGAGCAGTACTTC.